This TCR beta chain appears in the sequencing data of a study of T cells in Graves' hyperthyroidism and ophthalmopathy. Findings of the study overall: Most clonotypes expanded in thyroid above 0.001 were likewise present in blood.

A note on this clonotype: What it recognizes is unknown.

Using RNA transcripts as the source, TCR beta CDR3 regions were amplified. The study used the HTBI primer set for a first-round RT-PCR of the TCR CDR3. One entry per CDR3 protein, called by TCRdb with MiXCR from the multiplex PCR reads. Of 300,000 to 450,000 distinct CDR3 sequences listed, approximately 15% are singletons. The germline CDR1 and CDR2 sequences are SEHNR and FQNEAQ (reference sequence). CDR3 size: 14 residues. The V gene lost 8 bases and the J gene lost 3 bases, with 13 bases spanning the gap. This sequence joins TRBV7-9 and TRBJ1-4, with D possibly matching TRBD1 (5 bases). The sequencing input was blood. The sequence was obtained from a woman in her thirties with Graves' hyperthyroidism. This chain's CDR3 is CASVGGKANEKLFF. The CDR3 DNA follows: TGTGCCAGCGTCGGGGGAAAAGCTAATGAAAAACTGTTTTTT.